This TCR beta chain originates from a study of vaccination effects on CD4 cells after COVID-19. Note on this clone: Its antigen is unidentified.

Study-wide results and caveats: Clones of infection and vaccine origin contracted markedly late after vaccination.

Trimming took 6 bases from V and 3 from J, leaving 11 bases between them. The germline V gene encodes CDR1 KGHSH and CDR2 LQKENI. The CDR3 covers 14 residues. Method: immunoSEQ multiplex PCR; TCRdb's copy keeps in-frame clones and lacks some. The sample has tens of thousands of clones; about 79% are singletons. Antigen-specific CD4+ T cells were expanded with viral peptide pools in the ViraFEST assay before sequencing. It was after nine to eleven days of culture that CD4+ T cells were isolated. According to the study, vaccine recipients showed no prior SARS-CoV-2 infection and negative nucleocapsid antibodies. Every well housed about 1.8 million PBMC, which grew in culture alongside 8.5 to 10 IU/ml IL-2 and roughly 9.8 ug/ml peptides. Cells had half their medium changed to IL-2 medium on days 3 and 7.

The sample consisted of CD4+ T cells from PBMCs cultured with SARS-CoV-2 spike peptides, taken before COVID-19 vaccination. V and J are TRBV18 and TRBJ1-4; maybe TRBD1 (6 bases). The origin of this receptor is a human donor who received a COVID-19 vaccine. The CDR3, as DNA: TGTGCCAGCTCTCAACAGGGTTCTAATGAAAAACTGTTTTTT. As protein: CASSQQGSNEKLFF.